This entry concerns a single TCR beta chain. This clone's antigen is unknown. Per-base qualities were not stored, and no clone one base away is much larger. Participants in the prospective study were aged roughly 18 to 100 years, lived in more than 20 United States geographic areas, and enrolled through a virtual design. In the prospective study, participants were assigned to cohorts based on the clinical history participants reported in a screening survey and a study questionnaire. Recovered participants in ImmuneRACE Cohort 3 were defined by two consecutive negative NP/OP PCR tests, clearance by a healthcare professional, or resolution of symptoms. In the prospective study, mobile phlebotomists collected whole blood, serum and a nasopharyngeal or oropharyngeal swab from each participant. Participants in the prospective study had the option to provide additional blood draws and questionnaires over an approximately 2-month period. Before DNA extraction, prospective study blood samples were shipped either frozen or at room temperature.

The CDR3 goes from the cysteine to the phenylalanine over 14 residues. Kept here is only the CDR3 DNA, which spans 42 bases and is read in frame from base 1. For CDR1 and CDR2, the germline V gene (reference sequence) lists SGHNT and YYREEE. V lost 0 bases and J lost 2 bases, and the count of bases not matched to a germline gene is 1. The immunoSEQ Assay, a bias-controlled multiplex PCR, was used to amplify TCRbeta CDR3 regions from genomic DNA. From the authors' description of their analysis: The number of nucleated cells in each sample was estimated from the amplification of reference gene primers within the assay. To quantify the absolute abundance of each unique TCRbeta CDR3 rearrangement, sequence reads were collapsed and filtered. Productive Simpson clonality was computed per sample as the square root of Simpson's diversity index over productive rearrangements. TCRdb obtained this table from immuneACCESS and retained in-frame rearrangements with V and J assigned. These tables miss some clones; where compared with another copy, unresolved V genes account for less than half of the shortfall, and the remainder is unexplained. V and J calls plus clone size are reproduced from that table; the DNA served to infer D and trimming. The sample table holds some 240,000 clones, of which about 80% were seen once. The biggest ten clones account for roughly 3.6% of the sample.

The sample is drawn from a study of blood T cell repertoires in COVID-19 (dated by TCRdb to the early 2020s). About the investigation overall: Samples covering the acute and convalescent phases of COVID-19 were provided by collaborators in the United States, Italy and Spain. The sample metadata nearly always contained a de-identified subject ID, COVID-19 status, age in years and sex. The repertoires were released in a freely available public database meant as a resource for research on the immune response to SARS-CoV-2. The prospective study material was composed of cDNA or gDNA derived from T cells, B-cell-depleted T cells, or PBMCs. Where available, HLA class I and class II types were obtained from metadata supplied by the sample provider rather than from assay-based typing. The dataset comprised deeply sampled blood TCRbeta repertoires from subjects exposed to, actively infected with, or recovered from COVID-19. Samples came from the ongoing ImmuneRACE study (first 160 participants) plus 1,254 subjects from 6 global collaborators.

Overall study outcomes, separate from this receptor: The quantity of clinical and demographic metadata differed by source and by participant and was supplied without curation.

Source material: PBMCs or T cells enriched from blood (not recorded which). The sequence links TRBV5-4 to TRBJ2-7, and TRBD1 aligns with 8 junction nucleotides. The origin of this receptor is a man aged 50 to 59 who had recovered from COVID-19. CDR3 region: CASSLEQGAYEQYF. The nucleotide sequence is TGTGCCAGCAGCTTGGAACAGGGGGCCTACGAGCAGTACTTC.